Listed here is a single T cell receptor beta chain. No antigen is known for it. No base quality information exists; no much larger clone differs at one position. The instrument given in TCRdb is Illumina NovaSeq 6000. TCR cDNA was made using 5'RACE template switching, a step that added a universal primer site and unique molecular identifiers. Priming of cDNA synthesis was performed from both the TCR alpha and TCR beta constant segments. Libraries were amplified in two PCR steps, with sample barcodes and sequencing adapters added in the second step. Sequencing of libraries was done on Illumina HiSeq 2500 (2x100 bp) or NovaSeq (2x150 bp). Processing in the source paper ran as follows. MIGEC was used to demultiplex reads and collapse the reads into UMI consensus sequences, and MiXCR was used for V(D)J alignment. Clonotypes responding to the vaccine were identified with edgeR on replicate PBMC samples, with the criteria of FDR below 0.01 and a log2 fold change above 5 up to day 15. Each bulk clonotype was labeled CD4 or CD8 based on which sequenced repertoire, CD4 or CD8, contained the clonotype at higher abundance. Clones were called with MiXCR by TCRdb after fastp trimmed the public reads at Q25, and only in-frame beta chains were retained. One record per CDR3 amino acid sequence lists the most common genes and DNA. These V and J calls are TCRdb output, not the study's own analysis. The sample table shows about 170,000 distinct CDR3 sequences, and 8% to 13% are seen once. The top ten clones comprise approximately 34% of the sample.

The data are from a study of T cells after yellow fever vaccination (dated by TCRdb to between 2019 and 2020). Background for the entire study: The SMART-Seq v4 Ultra Low Input RNA kit was used to prepare libraries from fractions with low cell numbers. To follow T-cell clones before and after primary and booster YFV17D yellow fever vaccination, bulk TCR alpha and beta repertoires were sequenced over time. Two healthy male donors made up the cohort, one aged 18 to 30 years and the other aged 30 to 39 years. Blood samples were taken at several timepoints before and after primary and secondary immunization, and bulk PBMC replicates and cell subsets were isolated.

CDR1 and CDR2 are read off the germline V gene (reference sequence) as MNHEY and SMNVEV. Unmatched junction bases come to 2, with V trimmed by 0 bases and J by 5 bases. Reading from cysteine to phenylalanine, the CDR3 counts 16 amino acids. Only the CDR3 DNA stays, 48 bases, in frame from base 1. The treatment or condition label, as the study defines it: live attenuated yellow fever vaccine strain. A standard Ficoll-Paque protocol was used to isolate PBMCs from peripheral blood. CD4 and CD8 T-cell fractions were isolated with Dynabeads CD4 and CD8 positive selection kits. TriZol was used to extract RNA from bulk PBMCs, CD4 and CD8 fractions, and dextramer-positive and dextramer-negative fractions. Results the study describes overall, beyond this receptor: A small fraction of clonotypes showed up in both the CD4 and CD8 compartments, probably as a result of convergent recombination. Because only two donors were included in the study, the extent to which the findings can be generalized is limited. Most clones expanded after primary vaccination (around 97% of CD4 and 80% to 90% of CD8) were re-detected after the booster, suggesting that broad memory maintenance occurred. FACS-sorted repertoires could contain abundant contaminating clonotypes from the bulk population, so computational filtering was required. The secondary T-cell response was weaker than the primary response but faster, peaking on day 5 instead of day 15.

This sequence originates from a man between 18 and 29 years old who received the YFV17D yellow fever vaccine. This sequence uses TRBV27 and TRBJ2-3, and TRBD2 matches 13 of the central bases. Sample: CD8+ T cells sorted from PBMCs, taken 15 days after the yellow fever booster vaccination. CDR3 sequence: CASSLSGLAGVDTQYF. The nucleotide sequence is TGTGCCAGCAGTTTATCCGGACTAGCGGGGGTAGATACGCAGTATTTT.